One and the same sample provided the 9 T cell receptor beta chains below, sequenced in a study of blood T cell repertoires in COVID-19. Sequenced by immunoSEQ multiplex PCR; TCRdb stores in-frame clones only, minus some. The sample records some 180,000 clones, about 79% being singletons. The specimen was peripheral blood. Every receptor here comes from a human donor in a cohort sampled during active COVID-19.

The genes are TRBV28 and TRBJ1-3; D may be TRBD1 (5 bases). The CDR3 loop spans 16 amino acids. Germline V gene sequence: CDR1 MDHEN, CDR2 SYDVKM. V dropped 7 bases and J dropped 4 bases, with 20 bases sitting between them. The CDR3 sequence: CASTHTAEGLGNTIYF. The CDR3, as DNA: TGTGCCAGCACTCACACAGCGGAGGGGCTAGGAAACACCATATATTTT.

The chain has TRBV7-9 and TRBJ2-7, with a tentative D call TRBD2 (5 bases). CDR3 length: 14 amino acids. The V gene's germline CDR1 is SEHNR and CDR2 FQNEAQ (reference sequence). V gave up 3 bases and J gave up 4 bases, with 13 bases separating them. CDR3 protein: CASSLAGRLYEQYF. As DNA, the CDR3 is TGTGCCAGCAGCTTGGCGGGTCGCTTGTACGAGCAGTACTTC.

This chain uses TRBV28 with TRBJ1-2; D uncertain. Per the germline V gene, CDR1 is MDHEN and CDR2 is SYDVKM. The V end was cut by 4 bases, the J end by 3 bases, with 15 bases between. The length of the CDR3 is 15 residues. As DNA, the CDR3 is TGTGCCAGCAGTTCCCGACACCCTGAAGACTATGGCTACACCTTC. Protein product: CASSSRHPEDYGYTF.

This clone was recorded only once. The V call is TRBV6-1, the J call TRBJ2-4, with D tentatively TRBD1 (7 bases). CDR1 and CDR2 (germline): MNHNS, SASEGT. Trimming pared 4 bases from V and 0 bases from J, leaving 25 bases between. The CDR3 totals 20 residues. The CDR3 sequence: CASSVPEAGGTQVAKNIQYF. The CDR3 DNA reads TGTGCCAGCAGTGTCCCTGAGGCAGGGGGGACGCAGGTAGCCAAAAACATTCAGTACTTC.

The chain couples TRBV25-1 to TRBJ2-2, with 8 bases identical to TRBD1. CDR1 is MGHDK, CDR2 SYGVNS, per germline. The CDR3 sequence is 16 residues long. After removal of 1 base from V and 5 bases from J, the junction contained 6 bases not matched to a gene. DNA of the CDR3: TGTGCCAGCAGTGAATGGTACAGGGGGGAGACCGGGGAGCTGTTTTTT. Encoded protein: CASSEWYRGETGELFF.

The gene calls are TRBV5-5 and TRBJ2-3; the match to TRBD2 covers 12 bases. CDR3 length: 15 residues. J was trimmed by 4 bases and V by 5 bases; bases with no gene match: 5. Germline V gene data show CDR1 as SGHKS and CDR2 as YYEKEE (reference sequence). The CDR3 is CASRDGTSGPDTQYF. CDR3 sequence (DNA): TGTGCCAGCAGAGATGGGACTAGCGGGCCAGATACGCAGTATTTT.

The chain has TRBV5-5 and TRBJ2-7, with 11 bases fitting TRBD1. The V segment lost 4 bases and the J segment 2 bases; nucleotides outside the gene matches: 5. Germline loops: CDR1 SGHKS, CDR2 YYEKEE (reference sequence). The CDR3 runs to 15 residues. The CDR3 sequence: CASSPRTGGAYEQYF. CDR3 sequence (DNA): TGTGCCAGCAGCCCCCGGACAGGGGGCGCCTACGAGCAGTACTTC. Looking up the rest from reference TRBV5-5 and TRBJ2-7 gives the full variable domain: DAGVTQSPTHLIKTRGQQVTLRCSPISGHKSVSWYQQVLGQGPQFIFQYYEKEERGRGNFPDRFSARQFPNYSSELNVNALLLGDSALYLCASSPRTGGAYEQYFGPGTRLTVT.

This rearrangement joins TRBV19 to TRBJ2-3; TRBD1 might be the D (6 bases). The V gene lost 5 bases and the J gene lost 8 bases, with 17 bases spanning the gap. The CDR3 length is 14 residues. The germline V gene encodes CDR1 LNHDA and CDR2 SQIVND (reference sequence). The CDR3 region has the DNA TGTGCCAGTAGTCCCCGGACAGTTCCGGGTACGCAGTATTTT. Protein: CASSPRTVPGTQYF. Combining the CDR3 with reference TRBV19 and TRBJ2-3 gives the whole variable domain DGGITQSPKYLFRKEGQNVTLSCEQNLNHDAMYWYRQDPGQGLRLIYYSQIVNDFQKGDIAEGYSVSREKKESFPLTVTSAQKNPTAFYLCASSPRTVPGTQYFGPGTRLTVL.

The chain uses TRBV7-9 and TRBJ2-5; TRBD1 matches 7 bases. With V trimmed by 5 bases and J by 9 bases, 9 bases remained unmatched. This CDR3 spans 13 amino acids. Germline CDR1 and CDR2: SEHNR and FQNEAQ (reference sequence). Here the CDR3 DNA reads TGTGCCAGCAGCCTCGGGACAGAACAGGCCCAGTACTTC. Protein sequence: CASSLGTEQAQYF.